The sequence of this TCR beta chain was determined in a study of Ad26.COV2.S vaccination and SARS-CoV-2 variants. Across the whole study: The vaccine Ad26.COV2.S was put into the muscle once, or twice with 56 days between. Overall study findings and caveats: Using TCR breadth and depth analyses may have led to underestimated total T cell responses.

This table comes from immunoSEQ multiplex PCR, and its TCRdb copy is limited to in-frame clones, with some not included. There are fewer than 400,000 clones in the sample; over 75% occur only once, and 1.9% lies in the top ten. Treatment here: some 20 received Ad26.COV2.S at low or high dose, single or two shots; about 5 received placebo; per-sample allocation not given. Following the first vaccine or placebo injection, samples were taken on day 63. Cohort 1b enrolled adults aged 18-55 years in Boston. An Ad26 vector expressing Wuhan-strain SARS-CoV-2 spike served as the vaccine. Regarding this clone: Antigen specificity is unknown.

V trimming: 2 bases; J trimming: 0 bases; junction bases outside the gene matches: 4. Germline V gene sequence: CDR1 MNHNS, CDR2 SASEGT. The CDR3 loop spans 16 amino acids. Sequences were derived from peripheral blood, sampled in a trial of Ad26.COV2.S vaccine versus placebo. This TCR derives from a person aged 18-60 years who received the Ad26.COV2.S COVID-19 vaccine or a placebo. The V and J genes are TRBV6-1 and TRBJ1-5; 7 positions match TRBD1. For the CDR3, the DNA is TGTGCCAGCAGTGAAACCGGGACAGCTAGCAATCAGCCCCAGCATTTT. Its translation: CASSETGTASNQPQHF.